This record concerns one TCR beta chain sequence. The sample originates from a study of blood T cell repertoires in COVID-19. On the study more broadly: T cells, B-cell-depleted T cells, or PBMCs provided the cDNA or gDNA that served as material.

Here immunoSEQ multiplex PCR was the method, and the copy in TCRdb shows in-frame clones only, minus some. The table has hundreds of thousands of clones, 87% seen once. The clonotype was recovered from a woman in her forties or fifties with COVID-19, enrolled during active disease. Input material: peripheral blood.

As DNA, the CDR3 is TGTGCCAGCAGCGCGGTCTTCGGGGATCCGCTTGGCTACACCTTC. Translation: CASSAVFGDPLGYTF. The chain links TRBV7-6 to TRBJ1-2; D unresolved. Germline loops: CDR1 SGHVS, CDR2 FNYEAQ. The CDR3 is 15 residues long. V lost 5 bases and J lost 7, with 20 bases in between.